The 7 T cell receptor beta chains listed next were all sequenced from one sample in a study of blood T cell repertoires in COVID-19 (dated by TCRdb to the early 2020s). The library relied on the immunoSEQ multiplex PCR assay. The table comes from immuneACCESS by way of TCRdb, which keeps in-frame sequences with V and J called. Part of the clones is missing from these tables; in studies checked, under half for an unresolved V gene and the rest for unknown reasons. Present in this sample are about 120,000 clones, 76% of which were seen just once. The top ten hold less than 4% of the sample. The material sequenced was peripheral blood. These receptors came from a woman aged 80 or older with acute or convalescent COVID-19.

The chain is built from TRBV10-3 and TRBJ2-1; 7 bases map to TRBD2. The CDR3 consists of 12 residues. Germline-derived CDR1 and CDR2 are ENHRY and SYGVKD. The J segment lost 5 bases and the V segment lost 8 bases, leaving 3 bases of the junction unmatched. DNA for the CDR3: TGTGCCATCGCCCTAGCGGACAATGAGCAGTTCTTC. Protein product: CAIALADNEQFF.

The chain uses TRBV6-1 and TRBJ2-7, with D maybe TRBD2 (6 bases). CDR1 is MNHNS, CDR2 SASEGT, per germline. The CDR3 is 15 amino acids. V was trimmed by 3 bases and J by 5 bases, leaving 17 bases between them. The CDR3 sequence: CASSDAHGLRDEQYF. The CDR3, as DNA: TGTGCCAGCAGTGACGCACACGGACTAAGGGACGAGCAGTACTTC.

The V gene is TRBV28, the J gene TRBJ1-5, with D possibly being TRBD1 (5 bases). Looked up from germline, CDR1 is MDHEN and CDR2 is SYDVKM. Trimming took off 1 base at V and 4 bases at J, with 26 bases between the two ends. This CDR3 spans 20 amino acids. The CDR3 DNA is TGTGCCAGCAGTTTATTCCTAACCGGGGACTGGGACGGGAGAAATCAGCCCCAGCATTTT. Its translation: CASSLFLTGDWDGRNQPQHF.

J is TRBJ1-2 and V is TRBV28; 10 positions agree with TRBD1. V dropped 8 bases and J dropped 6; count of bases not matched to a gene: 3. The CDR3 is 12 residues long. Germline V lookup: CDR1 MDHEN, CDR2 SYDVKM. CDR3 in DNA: TGTGCCAGCTGGGGGACAGGGGATGGCTACACCTTC. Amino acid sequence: CASWGTGDGYTF.

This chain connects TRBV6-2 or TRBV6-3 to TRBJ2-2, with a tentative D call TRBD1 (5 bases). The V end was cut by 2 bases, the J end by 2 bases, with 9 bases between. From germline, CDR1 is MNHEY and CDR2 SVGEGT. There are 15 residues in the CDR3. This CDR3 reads CASSYRTGNTGELFF. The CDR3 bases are TGTGCCAGCAGTTACCGCACAGGTAACACCGGGGAGCTGTTTTTT.

The CDR3 sequence: CASSAPGGGWTDTQYF. The CDR3 DNA sequence: TGTGCCAGTTCCGCCCCAGGGGGCGGTTGGACAGATACGCAGTATTTT. V usage is TRBV19 and J usage is TRBJ2-3, with 8 bases identical to TRBD1. The trim removed 8 bases at V and 3 bases at J, leaving 13 bases unmatched. This CDR3 contains 16 residues. The germline V gene encodes CDR1 LNHDA and CDR2 SQIVND (reference sequence). The full variable domain, its missing parts supplied by reference TRBV19 and TRBJ2-3, is DGGITQSPKYLFRKEGQNVTLSCEQNLNHDAMYWYRQDPGQGLRLIYYSQIVNDFQKGDIAEGYSVSREKKESFPLTVTSAQKNPTAFYLCASSAPGGGWTDTQYFGPGTRLTVL.

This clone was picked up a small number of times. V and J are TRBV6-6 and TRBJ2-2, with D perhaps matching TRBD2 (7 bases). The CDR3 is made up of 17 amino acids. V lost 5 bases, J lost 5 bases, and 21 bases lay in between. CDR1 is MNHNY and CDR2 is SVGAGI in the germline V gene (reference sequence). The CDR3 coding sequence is TGTGCCAGCAGTCGAGCACGCTCGGGGGGCCGAACCGGGGAGCTGTTTTTT. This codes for CASSRARSGGRTGELFF.